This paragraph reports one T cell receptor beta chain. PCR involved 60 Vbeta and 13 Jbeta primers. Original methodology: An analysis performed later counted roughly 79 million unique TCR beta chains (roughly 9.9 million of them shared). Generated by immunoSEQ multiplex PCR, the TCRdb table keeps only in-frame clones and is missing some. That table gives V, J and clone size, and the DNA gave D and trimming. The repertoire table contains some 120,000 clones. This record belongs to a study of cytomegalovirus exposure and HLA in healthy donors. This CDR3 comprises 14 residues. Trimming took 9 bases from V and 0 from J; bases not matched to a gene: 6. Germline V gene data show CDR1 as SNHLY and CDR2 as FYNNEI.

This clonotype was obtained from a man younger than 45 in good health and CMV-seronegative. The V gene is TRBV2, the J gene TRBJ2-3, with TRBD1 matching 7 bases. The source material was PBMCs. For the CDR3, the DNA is TGTGCCAGTGGGGACAGTACTAGCACAGATACGCAGTATTTT. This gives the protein CASGDSTSTDTQYF. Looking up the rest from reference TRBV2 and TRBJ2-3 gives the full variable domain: EPEVTQTPSHQVTQMGQEVILRCVPISNHLYFYWYRQILGQKVEFLVSFYNNEISEKSEIFDDQFSVERPDGSNFTLKIRSTKLEDSAMYFCASGDSTSTDTQYFGPGTRLTVL.